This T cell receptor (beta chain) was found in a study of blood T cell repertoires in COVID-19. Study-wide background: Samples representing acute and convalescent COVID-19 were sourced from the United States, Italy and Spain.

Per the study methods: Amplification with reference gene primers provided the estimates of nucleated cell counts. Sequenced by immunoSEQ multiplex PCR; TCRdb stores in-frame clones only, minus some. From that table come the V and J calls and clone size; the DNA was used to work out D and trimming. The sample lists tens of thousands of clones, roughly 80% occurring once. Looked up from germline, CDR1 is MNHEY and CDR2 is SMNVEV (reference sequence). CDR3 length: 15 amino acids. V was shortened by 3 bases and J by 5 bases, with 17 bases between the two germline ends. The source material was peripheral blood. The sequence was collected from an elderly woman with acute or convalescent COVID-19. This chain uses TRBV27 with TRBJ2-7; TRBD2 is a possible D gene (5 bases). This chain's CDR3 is CASSFRGGPQDEQYF. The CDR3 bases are TGTGCCAGCAGTTTTCGAGGCGGGCCCCAGGACGAGCAGTACTTC.